The rows below give T cell receptor beta chains drawn from one sample of a study of T-cell reconstitution after alpha-beta-depleted transplantation in children. MiXCR, run by TCRdb on the PCR reads, gives a single entry per CDR3 protein. The table records 60,000 to 85,000 distinct CDR3 sequences, 15% to 20% of them present only once. The sequencing here drew on PBMCs, mostly from graft donor cells, taken 360 days after TCRalphabeta/CD19-depleted stem cell transplant. The receptors stem from a male patient aged 2 to 10 who had a stem cell transplant for acute lymphoblastic leukemia, so the T cells may come from the graft donor. CDR3s include the opening cysteine and the closing phenylalanine or tryptophan. The order of the fields is J gene, clone size, D gene, V gene, CDR3 protein, CDR3 DNA. The D gene is left open where the match is weak. Only some rows state a clone size, as once, few, many or a class for expanded clones.

>TRBJ2-7|-|TRBD2|TRBV12-3/TRBV12-4
CASSFGLVRIYEQYF
TGTGCCAGCAGTTTTGGACTAGTCAGAATCTACGAGCAGTACTTC
>TRBJ2-1|-|TRBD2|TRBV29-1
CSVGLAGAPAYNEQFF
TGCAGCGTGGGACTAGCGGGAGCCCCCGCCTACAATGAGCAGTTCTTC
>TRBJ1-6|few|-|TRBV2
CASSEVYYNSPLHF
TGTGCCAGCAGTGAAGTTTATTATAATTCACCCCTCCACTTT
>TRBJ2-2|-|-|TRBV12-3/TRBV12-4
CASRVRNANTGELFF
TGTGCCAGCAGGGTTAGGAACGCGAACACCGGGGAGCTGTTTTTT
>TRBJ1-1|-|-|TRBV6-5
CASSWASLNTEAFF
TGTGCCAGCAGTTGGGCCAGCTTGAACACTGAAGCTTTCTTT
>TRBJ1-2|few|TRBD1|TRBV5-1
CASSLGQGGYTF
TGCGCCAGCAGCTTGGGACAGGGCGGCTACACCTTC
>TRBJ2-7|-|TRBD2|TRBV7-9
CASSPRLAPSYEQYF
TGTGCCAGCAGCCCTCGACTAGCGCCATCCTACGAGCAGTACTTC
>TRBJ1-3|-|-|TRBV29-1
CSGRRSSGNTIYF
TGCAGCGGCCGACGGAGCTCTGGAAACACCATATATTTT
>TRBJ1-1|many|-|TRBV29-1
CSVEDHGEGTEAFF
TGCAGCGTTGAAGATCACGGTGAGGGCACTGAAGCTTTCTTT
>TRBJ2-7|-|-|TRBV20-1
CSATGSPNEQYF
TGCAGTGCTACCGGGAGTCCCAACGAGCAGTACTTC
>TRBJ2-7|few|TRBD2|TRBV6-1
CASSLRLRTSGYEQYF
TGTGCCAGCAGCCTACGACTCCGGACTAGCGGCTACGAGCAGTACTTC
>TRBJ2-2|-|TRBD2|TRBV12-3/TRBV12-4
CASSFLGLAGGGGELFF
TGTGCCAGCAGTTTCTTGGGACTAGCGGGAGGAGGCGGGGAGCTGTTTTTT
>TRBJ2-5|-|TRBD2|TRBV7-9
CASSFPPGGRETQYF
TGTGCCAGCAGTTTTCCTCCGGGAGGGCGAGAGACCCAGTACTTC
>TRBJ2-7|few|-|TRBV25-1
CASSESLGGSYEQYF
TGTGCCAGCAGTGAATCTTTAGGGGGTTCCTACGAGCAGTACTTC
>TRBJ2-7|few|TRBD2|TRBV7-8
CASSMTSGLFYEQYF
TGTGCCAGCAGCATGACTAGCGGTTTATTCTACGAGCAGTACTTC
>TRBJ1-1|many|-|TRBV7-9
CASSSDTNTEAFF
TGTGCCAGCAGCTCGGACACGAACACTGAAGCTTTCTTT